A single sample gave rise to the 10 T cell receptor beta chains below, sequenced in a study of technical replicates of blood from a handful of donors (dated by TCRdb to 2016 to 2017). The library relied on the immunoSEQ multiplex PCR assay. In its TCRdb copy, this immuneACCESS table keeps in-frame sequences only and misses some clones. Where compared with another copy, unresolved V genes explain less than half of these, and the others have no known cause. The sample records roughly 50,000 clones, just under 95% of which are singletons. About 4% of the sample lies in the top ten. The source material was PBMCs. The receptors stem from a human donor in good health. Some clones in this sample may be carry-over from other donors' samples.

The J gene is TRBJ2-7, the V gene TRBV9; possible D gene TRBD2, 6 bases. V was pared by 8 bases and J by 0 bases, with 12 bases between. The CDR3 has 13 residues. In germline, CDR1 is SGDLS, CDR2 YYNGEE. The CDR3 DNA follows: TGTGCCAGGGGGACTCTCTACTCCTACGAGCAGTACTTC. Translation gives CARGTLYSYEQYF. The whole variable domain, filled in from reference TRBV9 and TRBJ2-7, reads DSGVTQTPKHLITATGQRVTLRCSPRSGDLSVYWYQQSLDQGLQFLIQYYNGEERAKGNILERFSAQQFPDLHSELNLSSLELGDSALYFCARGTLYSYEQYFGPGTRLTVT.

The chain uses TRBV5-1 and TRBJ2-2; 7 bases agree with TRBD1. With 4 bases clipped from V and 2 bases from J, the junction kept 8 bases outside the gene matches. Germline V CDR1 and CDR2: SGHRS, YFSETQ. This CDR3 region has 16 residues. CDR3 amino acids: CASSIRDRANTGELFF. The DNA for the CDR3 is TGCGCCAGCAGCATCCGGGACAGAGCCAACACCGGGGAGCTGTTTTTT.

This chain uses TRBV5-6 with TRBJ1-4; 11 nucleotides align to TRBD1. This CDR3 region has 14 residues. With 5 bases clipped from V and 8 bases from J, the junction kept 5 bases outside the gene matches. Germline values: CDR1 SGHDT, CDR2 YYEEEE. The DNA for the CDR3 is TGTGCCAGCAGGACCGGGACAGGGGGGGAAAAACTGTTTTTT. Translated: CASRTGTGGEKLFF. Together with reference TRBV5-6 and TRBJ1-4, the CDR3 gives the full variable domain: DAGVTQSPTHLIKTRGQQVTLRCSPKSGHDTVSWYQQALGQGPQFIFQYYEEEERQRGNFPDRFSGHQFPNYSSELNVNALLLGDSALYLCASRTGTGGEKLFFGSGTQLSVL.

The CDR3 reads CASSSGLAGGPGDTQYF. The CDR3 nucleotides are TGCGCCAGCAGCTCGGGACTAGCGGGGGGGCCAGGGGATACGCAGTATTTT. The rearrangement links TRBV5-1 to TRBJ2-3; 16 bases align to TRBD2. This CDR3 is built from 17 residues. V dropped 3 bases and J dropped 6; count of bases not matched to a gene: 7. The germline V gene has CDR1 SGHRS and CDR2 YFSETQ.

Concerning this clone: At one boundary the junction diverges from the germline segment, which might be a read error. This sequence joins TRBV30 and TRBJ2-7; possible D gene TRBD1, 7 bases. The CDR3 contains 11 residues. The V gene's germline CDR1 is GTSNPN and CDR2 SVGIG (reference sequence). The CDR3 spells CAWRAGGPLAF. The CDR3 DNA is TGTGCCTGGAGGGCAGGGGGGCCTTTAGCATTC. Variable domain in full (rest from reference TRBV30 and TRBJ2-7): SQTIHQWPATLVQPVGSPLSLECTVEGTSNPNLYWYRQAAGRGLQLLFYSVGIGQISSEVPQNLSASRPQDRQFILSSKKLLLSDSGFYLCAWRAGGPLAFGPGTRLTVT.

The chain joins TRBV7-9 to TRBJ1-2, with TRBD1 as a possible D gene (5 bases). CDR1 and CDR2 from the germline V gene are SEHNR and FQNEAQ (reference sequence). The CDR3 loop spans 13 amino acids. With 6 bases removed from V and 8 bases from J, the gap between germline ends came to 16 bases. Written as DNA, the CDR3 is TGTGCCAGCAGATCTGGGACTGGGCAAGGCTACACCTTC. It translates to CASRSGTGQGYTF. The full variable domain, in which reference TRBV7-9 and TRBJ1-2 provide the parts outside the CDR3, is DTGVSQNPRHKITKRGQNVTFRCDPISEHNRLYWYRQTLGQGPEFLTYFQNEAQLEKSRLLSDRFSAERPKGSFSTLEIQRTEQGDSAMYLCASRSGTGQGYTFGSGTRLTVV.

The chain joins TRBV7-8 to TRBJ1-6, with 7 bases matching TRBD1. The CDR3 is 15 amino acids. With 6 bases clipped from V and 6 bases from J, the junction kept 8 bases outside the gene matches. Germline V gene sequence: CDR1 SGHVS, CDR2 FQNEAQ. Here the CDR3 reads CASSTFGQANSPLHF. CDR3 DNA sequence: TGTGCCAGCAGTACCTTCGGACAGGCTAATTCACCCCTCCACTTT.

The chain couples TRBV7-2 to TRBJ2-2, with 8 nucleotides matching TRBD2. The germline V gene has CDR1 SGHTA and CDR2 FQGNSA. V trimming: 4 bases; J trimming: 7 bases; junction bases outside the gene matches: 11. CDR3 size: 16 residues. DNA of the CDR3: TGTGCCAGCAGCTCGATGCGGGGGGCCCTAGGCGGGGAGCTGTTTTTT. Its translation is CASSSMRGALGGELFF.

V is TRBV4-3 and J is TRBJ2-2; D gene ambiguous. Per germline, CDR1 LGHNA and CDR2 YSLEER. Deletions cut 2 bases from V and 6 bases from J, with 10 bases between. The CDR3 contains 14 residues. CDR3 sequence: CASSQQWRPGELFF. CDR3 nucleotide sequence: TGCGCCAGCAGCCAACAGTGGCGGCCCGGGGAGCTGTTTTTT.

In its sample, this clone was seen once. This chain connects TRBV5-6 to TRBJ1-2; a weak D match, TRBD1 (6 bases). Germline assignment: CDR1 SGHDT and CDR2 YYEEEE. The CDR3 sequence is 11 residues long. V lost 0 bases, J lost 10 bases, and 7 bases lay in between. The chain's CDR3 is CASSLVGAYTF. The DNA for the CDR3 is TGTGCCAGCAGCTTGGTGGGGGCCTACACCTTC.